The 22 T cell receptor beta chains in this list originate from one sample, sequenced in a study of blood T cell repertoires in COVID-19. Sequenced by immunoSEQ multiplex PCR; TCRdb stores in-frame clones only, minus some. This sample has some 170,000 clones, with approximately 85% found just once. Sequenced sample: peripheral blood. These receptors were collected from a woman aged 60-75 years with acute or convalescent COVID-19.

The chain combines TRBV5-1 with TRBJ2-3, with 8 bases matching TRBD2. CDR1 SGHRS and CDR2 YFSETQ come from the germline V gene. With 4 bases clipped from V and 5 bases from J, the junction kept 9 bases outside the gene matches. The CDR3 length is 15 residues. The CDR3 protein is CASSRSAGAGDTQYF. CDR3 DNA: TGCGCCAGCAGCCGCTCAGCGGGAGCTGGAGATACGCAGTATTTT.

The V call is TRBV9, the J call TRBJ1-5; TRBD1 might be the D (5 bases). CDR1 SGDLS and CDR2 YYNGEE come from the germline V gene. The CDR3 loop spans 13 amino acids. Trimming took off 0 bases at V and 9 bases at J, with 10 bases between the two ends. The DNA of the CDR3 is TGTGCCAGCAGCGTAGGGGGCGGGAGGCCCCAGCATTTT. It encodes CASSVGGGRPQHF.

V gene TRBV7-9 combines with J gene TRBJ2-1; TRBD2 matches 8 bases. V shed 5 bases, J shed 10 bases, and the junction held 19 bases outside the gene matches. The CDR3 spans 17 residues. Germline CDR1 and CDR2: SEHNR and FQNEAQ (reference sequence). Here the CDR3 reads CASSPPKLAGLVLEQFF. The CDR3 DNA sequence: TGTGCCAGCAGCCCCCCCAAGCTAGCGGGCTTGGTCTTGGAGCAGTTCTTC.

The chain links TRBV3-1 (or the pseudogene TRBV3-2) to TRBJ1-6; D not certain. This CDR3 comprises 16 residues. Germline CDR1 and CDR2: LGHDT and YNNKEL (reference sequence). Trimming left V 4 bases short and J 0 bases short, with 10 bases between. CDR3: CASSPTKSSYNSPLHF. The CDR3, as DNA: TGTGCCAGCAGCCCTACTAAGAGCTCCTATAATTCACCCCTCCACTTT.

The CDR3 is CASSFDTLNTEAFF. The CDR3 DNA reads as TGTGCCAGCAGTTTTGACACACTGAACACTGAAGCTTTCTTT. The rearrangement joins TRBV28 to TRBJ1-1, with unresolved D. The V end lost 3 bases, the J end lost 0 bases, and 8 bases lay between the germline ends. There are 14 residues in the CDR3. From germline, CDR1 is MDHEN and CDR2 SYDVKM.

The V and J genes are TRBV11-2 and TRBJ2-1, with 7 nucleotides matching TRBD1. Germline trimming cut 3 bases from V and 7 bases from J; bases unmatched to any gene: 0. Germline CDR1 and CDR2: SGHAT and FQNNGV. The CDR3 covers 12 residues. The CDR3 nucleotides read TGTGCCAGCAGCTTGGACAGGAATGAGCAGTTCTTC. Its protein product is CASSLDRNEQFF.

The chain is built from TRBV7-8 and TRBJ2-2; tentative D call: TRBD1 (6 bases). V was shortened by 6 bases and J by 6 bases, with 20 bases between the two germline ends. The germline V gene has CDR1 SGHVS and CDR2 FQNEAQ. The CDR3 length is 16 residues. CDR3: CASSRGSQGFAGELFF. In DNA, the CDR3 is TGTGCCAGCAGTCGAGGAAGCCAGGGGTTTGCCGGGGAGCTGTTTTTT.

This chain uses TRBV30 with TRBJ2-5; 9 positions match TRBD2. The CDR3 runs to 14 residues. Germline-derived CDR1 and CDR2 are GTSNPN and SVGIG (reference sequence). The V and J ends lost 3 bases and 2 bases, in that order; junction bases with no gene match: 4. CDR3 sequence: CAWRLAGVQETQYF. DNA of the CDR3: TGTGCCTGGAGACTAGCGGGCGTTCAAGAGACCCAGTACTTC.

The chain couples TRBV5-1 to TRBJ1-5, with 7 bases matching TRBD1. Germline values: CDR1 SGHRS, CDR2 YFSETQ. CDR3 length: 14 amino acids. V trimming: 4 bases; J trimming: 4 bases; junction bases outside the gene matches: 5. The CDR3 coding sequence is TGCGCCAGCAGCACCGGGACAGAAAATCAGCCCCAGCATTTT. Translated: CASSTGTENQPQHF.

In the case of this clone: One junction end does not reproduce the germline sequence, and a read error may be involved. The chain is built from TRBV6-1 and TRBJ2-2, with 10 bases identical to TRBD1. The CDR3 loop spans 18 amino acids. The V gene's germline CDR1 is MNHNS and CDR2 SASEGT. The CDR3 coding sequence is TGTGCCAGCACTGAACGACAGGGGGCTTTTCTAAGCACCGGGGAGCTGTTTTTT. Protein: CASTERQGAFLSTGELFF.

The chain is built from TRBV6-2 or TRBV6-3 and TRBJ1-2, with D possibly TRBD1 on 5 matching bases. This CDR3 contains 13 residues. The ends were cut back, 2 bases at V and 7 bases at J, with 11 bases in the middle. Germline lookup yields CDR1 MNHEY and CDR2 SVGEGT. The CDR3 here is CASSYGGLVGYTF. Written as DNA, the CDR3 is TGTGCCAGCAGTTACGGGGGGTTGGTTGGCTACACCTTC.

This chain connects TRBV6-5 to TRBJ1-2; the D is unclear. CDR1 and CDR2 from the germline V gene are MNHEY and SVGAGI. V gave up 4 bases and J gave up 8 bases, with 8 bases separating them. The CDR3 runs 11 residues. CDR3 bases: TGTGCCAGCAGTTCTTACTGGGGCTACACCTTC. Its protein product is CASSSYWGYTF.

This rearrangement joins TRBV19 to TRBJ1-5, with 9 bases fitting TRBD1. V lost 6 bases to trimming and J lost 6 bases; unmatched junction nucleotides: 6. The germline V gene encodes CDR1 LNHDA and CDR2 SQIVND (reference sequence). The CDR3 totals 14 residues. CDR3 sequence: CASRIQGAAQPQHF. The CDR3 nucleotides are TGTGCCAGTAGGATACAGGGGGCAGCTCAGCCCCAGCATTTT.

The V call is TRBV6-5, the J call TRBJ1-2; 8 bases are shared with TRBD1. Germline V gives CDR1 MNHEY, CDR2 SVGAGI. After removal of 7 bases from V and 2 bases from J, the junction contained 6 bases not matched to a gene. The CDR3 totals 14 residues. CDR3 sequence: CASTLTGGNYGYTF. DNA for the CDR3: TGTGCCAGCACCCTCACAGGGGGGAACTATGGCTACACCTTC.

CDR3 protein: CASSQTPSRDQPQHF. The CDR3 nucleotides read TGTGCCAGCAGCCAAACCCCCAGCCGGGATCAGCCCCAGCATTTT. The chain uses TRBV9 and TRBJ1-5; no firm D call. This CDR3 contains 15 residues. Trimming pared 4 bases from V and 5 bases from J, leaving 16 bases between. Germline values: CDR1 SGDLS, CDR2 YYNGEE.

This rearrangement joins TRBV28 to TRBJ2-3; 8 bases map to TRBD2. V was pared by 8 bases and J by 3 bases, with 13 bases of the junction left unmatched. CDR3 size: 16 residues. Germline V gives CDR1 MDHEN, CDR2 SYDVKM. CDR3 in amino acids: CASARGGGGRTDTQYF. As DNA, the CDR3 is TGTGCCAGCGCCCGGGGGGGTGGCGGGCGGACAGATACGCAGTATTTT.

The chain recombines TRBV28 with TRBJ1-4, with no clear D. Germline V gene sequence: CDR1 MDHEN, CDR2 SYDVKM. The length of the CDR3 is 12 residues. With 3 bases removed from V and 8 bases from J, the gap between germline ends came to 7 bases. CDR3 nucleotide sequence: TGTGCCAGCAGTTTGAACAGCGAAAAACTGTTTTTT. This sequence encodes CASSLNSEKLFF. The variable domain in full, completed from reference TRBV28 and TRBJ1-4, reads DVKVTQSSRYLVKRTGEKVFLECVQDMDHENMFWYRQDPGLGLRLIYFSYDVKMKEKGDIPEGYSVSREKKERFSLILESASTNQTSMYLCASSLNSEKLFFGSGTQLSVL.

This chain connects TRBV18 to TRBJ2-7, with TRBD1 matching 8 bases. This CDR3 has 14 residues. Germline V lookup: CDR1 KGHSH, CDR2 LQKENI. Trimming removed 3 bases from V and 7 bases from J; junction bases left unmatched: 8. In DNA form, the CDR3 reads TGTGCCAGCTCACCTTCAGGGGGCGGGCGGGAGCAGTACTTC. Translation gives CASSPSGGGREQYF.

The J gene is TRBJ2-2, the V gene TRBV5-1, with 9 bases aligning to TRBD2. The CDR3 consists of 15 residues. Germline V CDR1 and CDR2: SGHRS, YFSETQ. The J segment lost 2 bases and the V segment lost 4 bases, leaving 3 bases of the junction unmatched. The CDR3 loop reads CASSEGLANTGELFF. Written as DNA, the CDR3 is TGCGCCAGCAGCGAGGGACTAGCTAACACCGGGGAGCTGTTTTTT.

The genes are TRBV13 and TRBJ1-3; D is uncertain. There are 15 residues in the CDR3. V lost 5 bases and J 0 bases, leaving 11 bases between the germline ends. Per the germline V gene, CDR1 is PRHDT and CDR2 is FYEKMQ (reference sequence). The CDR3 loop reads CASSTAPSSGNTIYF. Written as DNA, the CDR3 is TGTGCCAGCAGCACCGCTCCTAGCTCTGGAAACACCATATATTTT.

The V gene is TRBV5-1, the J gene TRBJ2-4, with TRBD2 as a possible D gene (5 bases). Trimming cost V 0 bases and J 7 bases, with 17 bases left between them. Germline assignment: CDR1 SGHRS and CDR2 YFSETQ. CDR3 length: 16 amino acids. Here the CDR3 reads CASSLAGFAGDNIQYF. CDR3 sequence (DNA): TGCGCCAGCAGCTTGGCCGGCTTCGCGGGCGACAACATTCAGTACTTC.

The V call is TRBV3-1 (or the pseudogene TRBV3-2), the J call TRBJ2-2; TRBD2 matches at 9 bases. CDR1 LGHDT and CDR2 YNNKEL come from the germline V gene (reference sequence). V trimming: 3 bases; J trimming: 7 bases; junction bases outside the gene matches: 3. This CDR3 comprises 14 residues. The CDR3 coding sequence is TGTGCCAGCAGCCAGGGACTAGCAAGCGGGGAGCTGTTTTTT. As protein: CASSQGLASGELFF.